These 6 T cell receptor beta chains were all obtained from the same sample, sequenced in a study of blood T cell repertoires in COVID-19. The data were produced by immunoSEQ multiplex PCR, yet TCRdb's version contains in-frame clones alone and is incomplete. The sample has about 410,000 clones, just under 90% seen once; the top ten hold approximately 1.5%. Sequencing used PBMCs or T cells enriched from blood (not recorded which). The source is a woman aged 25 to 45 who had recovered from COVID-19.

This rearrangement joins TRBV7-9 to TRBJ1-5; D not certain. Between the trimmed V and J ends, which lost 3 bases and 0 bases, there was a span of 6 bases. CDR1 SEHNR and CDR2 FQNEAQ come from the germline V gene (reference sequence). The CDR3 is made up of 14 amino acids. In nucleotides, the CDR3 is TGTGCCAGCAGCTTGGAGGTTAGCAATCAGCCCCAGCATTTT. Encoded protein: CASSLEVSNQPQHF.

V usage is TRBV27 and J usage is TRBJ2-5; 9 nucleotides agree with TRBD1. Trimming took 5 bases from V and 7 from J; bases not matched to a gene: 14. The CDR3 contains 16 residues. Per the germline V gene, CDR1 is MNHEY and CDR2 is SMNVEV (reference sequence). CDR3 region: CASSPSTGGRWVTQYF. The CDR3 bases are TGTGCCAGCAGTCCCTCAACAGGGGGCCGATGGGTGACCCAGTACTTC.

The chain links TRBV7-2 to TRBJ1-4; TRBD1 aligns across 8 bases. Germline V gene lookup returns CDR1 SGHTA and CDR2 FQGNSA. Trimming removed 5 bases from V and 7 bases from J; junction bases left unmatched: 9. The CDR3 runs to 15 residues. Here the CDR3 reads CASSTLTGAREKLFF. The CDR3 DNA reads TGTGCCAGCAGCACCCTGACAGGGGCCCGTGAAAAACTGTTTTTT.

This chain links TRBV4-1 with TRBJ1-5; no clear D gene. Germline V gives CDR1 MGHRA, CDR2 YSYEKL. The CDR3 is 15 residues long. V shed 1 base and J shed 0 bases, with 7 bases lying between them. CDR3 nucleotides: TGCGCCAGCAGCCAAGGGCCCCATAGCAATCAGCCCCAGCATTTT. It translates to CASSQGPHSNQPQHF.

The chain couples TRBV19 to TRBJ2-1; TRBD2 matches at 10 bases. Germline CDR1 and CDR2: LNHDA and SQIVND (reference sequence). The CDR3 loop spans 15 amino acids. Trimming at V came to 6 bases and at J to 6 bases, leaving 8 bases not matched to a gene. CDR3: CASRLSGGLINEQFF. The CDR3 DNA reads as TGTGCCAGTAGACTTAGCGGGGGGCTCATCAATGAGCAGTTCTTC.

This clone was seen a single time. The V call is TRBV18, the J call TRBJ1-1, with no clear D. CDR1 and CDR2 (germline): KGHSH, LQKENI. The germline V and J ends were trimmed by 2 bases and 10 bases, with 20 bases remaining between them. The CDR3 runs 15 residues. This CDR3 is CASSPNHPSGMSAFF. In nucleotides, the CDR3 is TGTGCCAGCTCACCAAATCATCCTTCCGGGATGTCAGCTTTCTTT.